This is a list of T cell receptor beta chains from one sample in a study of vaccination and CD4 T cells after COVID-19. Each CDR3 protein gets one entry after TCRdb re-called the PCR reads with MiXCR. The repertoire holds 15,000 to 18,000 distinct CDR3 sequences, with around 38% as singletons. These receptors lack a known antigen. The specimen sequenced was cultured CD4+ T cells from blood. The receptors originated from a human donor with COVID-19. Both conserved end residues are part of each CDR3. A D gene is named only where the DNA matches it firmly. Only part of the rows carry a size: once, few, many, or a class if the clone is expanded.

j_call | d_call | clone_size | v_call | cdr3_length | cdr3_aa | cdr3_nt
TRBJ2-2 | TRBD2 | . | TRBV7-2 | 15 | CASRSGGGRTGELFF | TGTGCCAGCCGATCCGGGGGGGGCCGGACCGGGGAGCTGTTTTTT
TRBJ1-1 | . | few | TRBV6-2/TRBV6-3 | 14 | CASSYRFQRTEAFF | TGTGCCAGCAGTTACAGGTTTCAGAGGACTGAAGCTTTCTTT
TRBJ2-3 | . | . | TRBV5-1 | 14 | CASSLATGTDTQYF | TGCGCCAGCAGCTTGGCGACAGGAACAGATACGCAGTATTTT
TRBJ2-2 | . | few | TRBV7-2 | 14 | CASSLGWGGGELFF | TGTGCCAGCAGCTTAGGCTGGGGCGGCGGGGAGCTGTTTTTT
TRBJ1-2 | . | few | TRBV6-1 | 13 | CASRGATNYGYTF | TGTGCCAGCAGAGGTGCTACTAACTATGGCTACACCTTC
TRBJ2-7 | . | . | TRBV24-1 | 15 | CATNGAEFSFYEQYF | TGTGCCACCAATGGTGCGGAATTTTCCTTCTACGAGCAGTACTTC
TRBJ1-2 | . | . | TRBV6-1 | 14 | CASRNFGERYGYTF | TGTGCCAGCAGGAACTTTGGGGAGAGATATGGCTACACCTTC
TRBJ2-1 | . | . | TRBV10-3 | 12 | CAISDQANEQFF | TGTGCCATCAGCGACCAAGCCAATGAGCAGTTCTTC
TRBJ2-2 | TRBD2 | few | TRBV10-1 | 16 | CASRRGLRGGHGELFF | TGCGCCAGCAGAAGGGGGTTGCGGGGGGGCCACGGGGAGCTGTTTTTT
TRBJ2-3 | . | . | TRBV28 | 15 | CATFSQQARTDTQYF | TGTGCCACCTTTTCCCAGCAGGCACGCACAGATACGCAGTATTTT
TRBJ1-2 | . | few | TRBV7-2 | 15 | CASSPRASWGGGYTF | TGTGCCAGCAGCCCCCGGGCTTCCTGGGGGGGGGGCTACACCTTC
TRBJ1-5 | . | . | TRBV20-1 | 14 | CSARDRRGGQPQHF | TGCAGTGCTAGAGATAGGAGGGGGGGTCAGCCCCAGCATTTT
TRBJ2-7 | TRBD1 | . | TRBV6-1 | 15 | CASSPTLRQGYEQYF | TGTGCCAGCAGCCCTACTCTAAGACAGGGTTACGAGCAGTACTTC
TRBJ2-2 | TRBD1 | . | TRBV24-1 | 18 | CATSDGQGAKILTGELFF | TGTGCCACCAGTGATGGACAGGGGGCGAAGATCCTCACCGGGGAGCTGTTTTTT
TRBJ1-3 | . | few | TRBV11-1 | 15 | CASSFGSGSGNTIYF | TGTGCCAGCAGCTTCGGTTCAGGGTCTGGAAACACCATATATTTT
TRBJ2-1 | TRBD1 | . | TRBV19 | 13 | CASSTGGGNEQFF | TGTGCCAGTAGTACAGGGGGCGGCAATGAGCAGTTCTTC
TRBJ1-6 | . | . | TRBV2 | 15 | CASSEGGRDNSPLHF | TGTGCCAGCAGTGAAGGGGGCAGGGATAATTCACCCCTCCACTTT
TRBJ2-7 | . | . | TRBV7-8 | 15 | CASSPRAGQTYEQYF | TGTGCCAGCAGCCCAAGGGCAGGCCAAACCTACGAGCAGTACTTC
TRBJ2-3 | TRBD2 | . | TRBV6-2/TRBV6-3 | 14 | CASNLAGDSDTQYF | TGTGCCAGCAACCTAGCGGGGGACTCAGATACGCAGTATTTT
TRBJ2-3 | . | . | TRBV15 | 15 | CATSSPPGGSDTQYF | TGTGCCACCAGCTCCCCCCCGGGCGGTTCAGATACGCAGTATTTT
TRBJ2-2 | TRBD1 | few | TRBV25-1 | 15 | CASSVTTGSTGELFF | TGTGCCAGCAGTGTAACGACAGGGTCGACCGGGGAGCTGTTTTTT
TRBJ2-1 | TRBD2 | . | TRBV7-8 | 19 | CASSYPLAGGPMSYNEQFF | TGTGCCAGCAGCTACCCCTTAGCGGGGGGGCCAATGTCCTACAATGAGCAGTTCTTC
TRBJ2-3 | . | few | TRBV7-3 | 15 | CASSSTSLATDTQYF | TGTGCCAGCAGCAGTACTAGCTTGGCCACAGATACGCAGTATTTT
TRBJ1-2 | TRBD1 | . | TRBV5-6 | 17 | CASSIETGLNTVYGYTF | TGTGCCAGCAGCATCGAGACAGGGCTAAATACAGTCTATGGCTACACCTTC
TRBJ1-5 | . | . | TRBV19 | 13 | CASSVSSNQPQHF | TGTGCCAGTAGTGTTAGTAGCAATCAGCCCCAGCATTTT
TRBJ1-1 | . | . | TRBV19 | 14 | CASSNNGGQTEAFF | TGTGCCAGTAGTAATAACGGGGGGCAAACTGAAGCTTTCTTT
TRBJ2-3 | . | . | TRBV6-1 | 11 | CASSFHDTQYF | TGTGCCAGCAGCTTCCACGATACGCAGTATTTT
TRBJ2-3 | TRBD1 | . | TRBV11-3 | 15 | CASSLPGQGAHTQYF | TGTGCCAGCAGCTTGCCGGGACAGGGGGCACATACGCAGTATTTT
TRBJ2-3 | . | few | TRBV6-1 | 13 | CASSLRTSDTQYF | TGTGCCAGCAGCCTTCGGACTTCAGATACGCAGTATTTT
TRBJ1-5 | TRBD1 | . | TRBV6-1 | 15 | CATRDRRESNQPQHF | TGTGCCACCCGGGACAGGCGGGAGAGCAATCAGCCCCAGCATTTT
TRBJ1-5 | . | . | TRBV5-6 | 17 | CASSLNGGGFSNQPQHF | TGTGCCAGCAGCTTAAACGGGGGGGGTTTCAGCAATCAGCCCCAGCATTTT
TRBJ1-1 | . | . | TRBV27 | 15 | CASSSTLLSGTEAFF | TGTGCCAGCAGTTCCACTCTACTGTCGGGAACTGAAGCTTTCTTT
TRBJ2-3 | . | . | TRBV2 | 15 | CASSDVKRDSDTQYF | TGTGCCAGCAGTGACGTGAAGAGAGACTCAGATACGCAGTATTTT
TRBJ2-7 | . | . | TRBV5-1 | 12 | CASSFGTYEQYF | TGCGCCAGCAGCTTCGGTACTTACGAGCAGTACTTC
TRBJ2-6 | TRBD2 | . | TRBV30 | 13 | CAGEGNPRNVLTF | TGTGCCGGGGAGGGGAATCCACGCAACGTCCTGACTTTC
TRBJ1-2 | . | . | TRBV11-2 | 13 | CASSSPDIYGYTF | TGTGCCAGCAGCTCCCCGGACATATATGGCTACACCTTC
TRBJ2-5 | . | . | TRBV6-2/TRBV6-3 | 14 | CASSSSSRGETQYF | TGTGCCAGCAGTTCGTCCTCTAGAGGAGAGACCCAGTACTTC
TRBJ2-7 | . | . | TRBV6-5 | 15 | CASSYSGRTAYEQYF | TGTGCCAGCAGTTACTCGGGGCGGACGGCCTACGAGCAGTACTTC
TRBJ1-5 | . | few | TRBV21-1 | 19 | CASSLLAGRETLSNQPQHF | TGTGCCAGCAGCCTACTCGCCGGAAGGGAAACGTTAAGCAATCAGCCCCAGCATTTT
TRBJ2-5 | . | . | TRBV7-9 | 17 | CASSLARLGGAEETQYF | TGTGCCAGCAGCTTAGCGCGCTTGGGGGGCGCGGAAGAGACCCAGTACTTC